Listed below are T cell receptor beta chains from one sample, sequenced in a study of shared T cell receptors in the human thymus. TCRdb's copy holds only in-frame clones and misses some; the assay was immunoSEQ multiplex PCR. The sample lists roughly 560,000 clones, around 78% occurring once. These sequences were also reported in another study, on human thymus T cells.

The sample taken for sequencing was thymocytes. The receptor source for this set is a boy younger than two with a congenital heart defect. Both conserved end residues are part of each CDR3. D genes are given only for firm matches. Only some rows state a clone size, as once, few, many or a class for expanded clones.

length	size	V	D	J	CDR3	DNA
18	NA	TRBV7-2	TRBD2	TRBJ2-2	CASSLLSGRAGPTGELFF	TGTGCCAGCAGCTTATTGTCCGGGAGGGCCGGTCCCACCGGGGAGCTGTTTTTT
15	few	TRBV12-5	TRBD1	TRBJ1-1	CASGLSDRENTEAFF	TGTGCTAGTGGACTCTCGGACAGGGAGAACACTGAAGCTTTCTTT
15	NA	TRBV10-1	TRBD1	TRBJ2-2	CASSESYRGNGELFF	TGCGCCAGCAGTGAGTCCTACAGGGGAAACGGGGAGCTGTTTTTT
15	NA	TRBV25-1	NA	TRBJ2-5	CASTQDQARGETQYF	TGTGCCAGCACACAAGACCAGGCCCGCGGGGAGACCCAGTACTTC
21	NA	TRBV19	NA	TRBJ2-7	CASSKASGTGETSGTFYEQYF	TGTGCCAGTAGTAAGGCCTCCGGGACAGGGGAAACTAGCGGGACTTTCTACGAGCAGTACTTC
15	NA	TRBV5-6	NA	TRBJ2-7	CASSLTGDFSYEQYF	TGTGCCAGCAGCTTGACCGGGGACTTCTCCTACGAGCAGTACTTC
13	few	TRBV5-6	TRBD1	TRBJ2-5	CASSPTGEETQYF	TGTGCCAGCAGCCCCACAGGGGAGGAGACCCAGTACTTC
20	NA	TRBV29-1	TRBD2	TRBJ2-1	CSVECREGPGGPVAYNEQFF	TGCAGCGTTGAATGTCGGGAGGGTCCGGGAGGGCCGGTCGCCTACAATGAGCAGTTCTTC
18	NA	TRBV28	TRBD1	TRBJ2-6	CASSPGQGALPGANVLTF	TGTGCCAGCAGCCCGGGACAGGGGGCTCTCCCTGGGGCCAACGTCCTGACTTTC
15	NA	TRBV6-1	TRBD1	TRBJ2-2	CASTRQGVNTGELFF	TGTGCCAGCACTCGACAGGGGGTTAACACCGGGGAGCTGTTTTTT
14	few	TRBV30	NA	TRBJ2-5	CAWSLGGAGETQYF	TGTGCCTGGAGCCTGGGGGGGGCCGGGGAGACCCAGTACTTC
13	NA	TRBV29-1	NA	TRBJ2-3	CSVLAPGGDTQYF	TGCAGCGTTTTGGCCCCCGGAGGAGATACGCAGTATTTT
16	NA	TRBV27	TRBD2	TRBJ2-3	CASNLGEGAVSDTQYF	TGTGCCAGCAACTTGGGGGAGGGCGCGGTTTCAGATACGCAGTATTTT
15	NA	TRBV27	TRBD2	TRBJ2-7	CASSPGLAFPYEQYF	TGTGCCAGCAGCCCAGGACTAGCGTTCCCCTACGAGCAGTACTTC
14	NA	TRBV6-5	NA	TRBJ2-7	CASSPLTSSYEQYF	TGTGCCAGCAGCCCTCTCACGAGCTCCTACGAGCAGTACTTC
12	NA	TRBV29-1	TRBD2	TRBJ2-7	CRTSGSSYEQYF	TGCAGGACTAGCGGGAGCTCCTACGAGCAGTACTTC
14	NA	TRBV27	NA	TRBJ1-4	CASSLWGPDEKLFF	TGTGCCAGCAGTTTATGGGGCCCCGATGAAAAACTGTTTTTT
16	few	TRBV2	TRBD2	TRBJ2-5	CASSEGGSGPQETQYF	TGTGCCAGCAGTGAAGGGGGTAGCGGGCCCCAAGAGACCCAGTACTTC
15	NA	TRBV27	NA	TRBJ2-1	CASSIGLPLYNEQFF	TGTGCCAGCAGTATTGGACTACCCCTGTACAATGAGCAGTTCTTC
14	few	TRBV19	NA	TRBJ2-3	CASSIDRRSDTQYF	TGTGCCAGTAGTATCGACAGGAGATCAGATACGCAGTATTTT
12	NA	TRBV25-1	NA	TRBJ2-1	CASSDSADCWFF	TGTGCCAGCAGTGATTCCGCCGACTGTTGGTTCTTC
13	NA	TRBV2	NA	TRBJ1-6	CASTRGLIRPLHF	TGTGCCAGCACAAGAGGCCTAATTCGGCCCCTCCACTTT
19	NA	TRBV5-1	NA	TRBJ1-4	CASSLGGGKDLPTNEKLFF	TGCGCCAGCAGCTTGGGGGGCGGAAAGGACCTTCCAACTAATGAAAAACTGTTTTTT
15	NA	TRBV2	TRBD1	TRBJ2-5	CATTGQGGSQETQYF	TGTGCCACCACGGGACAGGGGGGTAGCCAAGAGACCCAGTACTTC
17	NA	TRBV27	TRBD2	TRBJ2-1	CASSLSPSGRAYNEQFF	TGTGCCAGCAGTTTATCCCCCAGCGGGAGAGCCTACAATGAGCAGTTCTTC
16	NA	TRBV7-2	TRBD2	TRBJ2-1	CASSYTGTSGRGEQFF	TGTGCCAGCAGCTATACCGGGACTAGCGGGAGAGGTGAGCAGTTCTTC
15	NA	TRBV23-1	TRBD1	TRBJ2-6	CASSHRGLGANVLTF	TGCGCCAGCAGTCACAGGGGGCTTGGGGCCAACGTCCTGACTTTC
11	NA	TRBV20-1	NA	TRBJ2-1	CSASWENEQFF	TGCAGTGCTAGTTGGGAGAATGAGCAGTTCTTC
12	NA	TRBV7-2	NA	TRBJ2-7	CASSLQGYEQYF	TGTGCCAGCAGCTTACAGGGCTACGAGCAGTACTTC
15	NA	TRBV10-3	TRBD2	TRBJ2-1	CAINASGSSYNEQFF	TGTGCCATCAATGCTAGCGGGAGCTCCTACAATGAGCAGTTCTTC
16	NA	TRBV6-5	NA	TRBJ2-5	CASSSGREGAQETQYF	TGTGCCAGCAGTTCCGGGCGGGAAGGGGCGCAAGAGACCCAGTACTTC
11	NA	TRBV6-4	NA	TRBJ2-7	CASSPPYEQYF	TGTGCCAGCAGTCCCCCATACGAGCAGTACTTC
16	NA	TRBV6-5	NA	TRBJ2-7	CASSYSGRPPVDEQYF	TGTGCCAGCAGTTACTCGGGGCGGCCCCCGGTAGACGAGCAGTACTTC
16	NA	TRBV11-2	TRBD2	TRBJ2-7	CASSLGSLAGGYEQYF	TGTGCCAGCAGCTTAGGGTCCCTAGCGGGAGGTTACGAGCAGTACTTC
13	NA	TRBV12-5	NA	TRBJ1-2	CASGLVSGYGYTF	TGTGCTAGTGGTTTGGTATCAGGCTATGGCTACACCTTC
17	once	TRBV28	NA	TRBJ2-5	CASSPLRTAWVTATQYF	TGTGCCAGCAGTCCCCTCAGGACAGCTTGGGTTACGGCGACCCAGTACTTC
14	NA	TRBV25-1	NA	TRBJ2-7	CASGCGKEDYEQYF	TGTGCCAGCGGGTGCGGTAAGGAGGACTACGAGCAGTACTTC
17	NA	TRBV2	NA	TRBJ2-3	CASSEAKLRAATDTQYF	TGTGCCAGCAGTGAAGCGAAGCTCAGGGCCGCCACAGATACGCAGTATTTT
13	NA	TRBV7-2	NA	TRBJ2-7	CASSLGLSYEQYF	TGTGCCAGCAGCTTAGGACTTAGCTACGAGCAGTACTTC
15	NA	TRBV9	TRBD1	TRBJ1-2	CASSVEDRANYGYTF	TGTGCCAGCAGCGTAGAGGACAGGGCGAACTATGGCTACACCTTC
17	NA	TRBV21-1	NA	TRBJ2-1	CASSLPTSGTSYNEQFF	TGTGCCAGCAGCCTACCGACTAGCGGGACCTCCTACAATGAGCAGTTCTTC
16	NA	TRBV4-3	TRBD2	TRBJ2-7	CASSHGRLARQYEQYF	TGCGCCAGCAGCCACGGCAGACTAGCGCGCCAATACGAGCAGTACTTC
18	NA	TRBV2	TRBD1	TRBJ2-6	CASSDRQGVSSGANVLTF	TGTGCCAGCAGTGATCGACAGGGGGTAAGCTCTGGGGCCAACGTCCTGACTTTC
16	NA	TRBV27	TRBD1	TRBJ1-5	CASSLSGQGAGQPQHF	TGTGCCAGCAGTTTATCGGGACAGGGTGCAGGGCAGCCCCAGCATTTT
15	NA	TRBV19	TRBD1	TRBJ2-1	CASSMWDRGNNEQFF	TGTGCCAGTAGTATGTGGGACAGGGGGAACAATGAGCAGTTCTTC
16	NA	TRBV28	TRBD1	TRBJ1-1	CASSFRQQGQNTEAFF	TGTGCCAGCAGTTTCCGCCAACAGGGGCAGAACACTGAAGCTTTCTTT
12	NA	TRBV27	TRBD1	TRBJ1-1	CASRPRQGEAFF	TGTGCCAGCAGACCCAGACAGGGTGAAGCTTTCTTT
14	NA	TRBV13	NA	TRBJ2-2	CASSPDTNTGELFF	TGTGCCAGCAGTCCGGACACGAACACCGGGGAGCTGTTTTTT
14	NA	TRBV2	NA	TRBJ2-5	CAAEVRERGETQYF	TGTGCCGCAGAGGTCAGGGAACGTGGAGAGACCCAGTACTTC
17	NA	TRBV4-2	TRBD1	TRBJ1-5	CASSQEGPDRVAQPQHF	TGTGCCAGCAGCCAAGAGGGGCCGGACAGGGTCGCTCAGCCCCAGCATTTT
14	NA	TRBV11-3	NA	TRBJ2-7	CASSSRGLSYEQYF	TGTGCCAGCAGCTCCAGGGGTCTCTCCTACGAGCAGTACTTC
16	NA	TRBV6-4	TRBD1	TRBJ1-5	CASSEVGGQMHQPQHF	TGTGCCAGCAGTGAAGTGGGGGGACAGATGCATCAGCCCCAGCATTTT
17	NA	TRBV14	NA	TRBJ2-2	CASSQGLVGVFTGELFF	TGTGCCAGCAGCCAAGGTCTGGTCGGGGTGTTCACCGGGGAGCTGTTTTTT
17	NA	TRBV25-1	TRBD1	TRBJ2-7	CASSGDTGAFSLREQYF	TGTGCCAGCAGTGGGGATACAGGGGCGTTCTCCCTGAGGGAGCAGTACTTC
15	NA	TRBV9	NA	TRBJ1-1	CASSASGQLNTEAFF	TGTGCCAGCAGCGCCTCGGGACAACTGAACACTGAAGCTTTCTTT
13	NA	TRBV4-2	NA	TRBJ2-7	CASSQARGYEQYF	TGTGCCAGCAGCCAAGCCCGAGGCTACGAGCAGTACTTC
15	few	TRBV28	TRBD1	TRBJ1-4	CASRSKGQGDEKLFF	TGTGCCAGCAGATCAAAAGGACAGGGAGATGAAAAACTGTTTTTT
16	few	TRBV4-2	NA	TRBJ2-1	CASSPRRQPHYNEQFF	TGTGCCAGCAGCCCTCGGCGGCAACCCCACTACAATGAGCAGTTCTTC
15	few	TRBV7-6	TRBD1	TRBJ2-7	CASSLADRSSYEQYF	TGTGCCAGCAGCTTAGCGGACAGGAGCTCCTACGAGCAGTACTTC